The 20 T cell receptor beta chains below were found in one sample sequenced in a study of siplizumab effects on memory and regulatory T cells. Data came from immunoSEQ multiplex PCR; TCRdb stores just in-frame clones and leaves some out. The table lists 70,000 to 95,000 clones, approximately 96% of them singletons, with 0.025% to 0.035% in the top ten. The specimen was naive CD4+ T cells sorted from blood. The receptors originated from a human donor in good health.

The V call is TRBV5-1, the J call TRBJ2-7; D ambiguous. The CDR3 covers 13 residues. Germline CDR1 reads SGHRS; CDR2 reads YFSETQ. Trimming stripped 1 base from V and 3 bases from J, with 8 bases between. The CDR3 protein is CASSLYPDYEQYF. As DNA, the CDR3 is TGCGCCAGCAGCTTGTACCCCGACTACGAGCAGTACTTC.

CDR3 bases: TGTGCCAGCAGCTTAGGAGGGGATGGGCAGCCCCAGCATTTT. Translation: CASSLGGDGQPQHF. This chain connects TRBV11-2 to TRBJ1-5, with D perhaps TRBD1 (5 bases). Deletions cut 1 base from V and 7 bases from J, with 11 bases between. CDR3 length equals 14 residues. Per germline, CDR1 SGHAT and CDR2 FQNNGV.

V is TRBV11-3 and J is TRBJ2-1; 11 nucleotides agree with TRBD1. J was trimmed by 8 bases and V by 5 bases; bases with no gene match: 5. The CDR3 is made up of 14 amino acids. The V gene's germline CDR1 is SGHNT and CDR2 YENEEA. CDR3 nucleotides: TGTGCCAGCAGCATAGGACAGGGGGCGTATGAGCAGTTCTTC. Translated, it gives CASSIGQGAYEQFF.

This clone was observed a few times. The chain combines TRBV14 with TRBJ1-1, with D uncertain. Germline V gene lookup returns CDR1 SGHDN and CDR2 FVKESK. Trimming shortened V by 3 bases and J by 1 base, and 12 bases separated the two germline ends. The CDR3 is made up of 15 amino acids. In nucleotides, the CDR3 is TGTGCCAGCAGCCACGATCTGGGGAGGAACACTGAAGCTTTCTTT. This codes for CASSHDLGRNTEAFF.

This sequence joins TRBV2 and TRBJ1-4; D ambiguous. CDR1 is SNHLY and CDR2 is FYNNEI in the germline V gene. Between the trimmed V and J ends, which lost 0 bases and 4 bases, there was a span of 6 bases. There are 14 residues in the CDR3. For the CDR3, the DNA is TGTGCCAGCAGTGAAGCAGGATATAATGAAAAACTGTTTTTT. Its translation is CASSEAGYNEKLFF.

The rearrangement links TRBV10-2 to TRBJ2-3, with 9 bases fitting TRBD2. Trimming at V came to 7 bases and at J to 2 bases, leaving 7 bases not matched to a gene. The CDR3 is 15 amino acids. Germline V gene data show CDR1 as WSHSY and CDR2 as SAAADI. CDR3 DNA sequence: TGCGCCAGCAAGGCAGCGGGGGGATTCACAGATACGCAGTATTTT. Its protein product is CASKAAGGFTDTQYF.

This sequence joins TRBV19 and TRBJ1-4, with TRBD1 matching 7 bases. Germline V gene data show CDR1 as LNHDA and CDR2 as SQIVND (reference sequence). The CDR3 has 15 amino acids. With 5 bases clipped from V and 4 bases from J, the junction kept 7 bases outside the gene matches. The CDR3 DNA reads TGTGCCAGTAGTGACCGACAGGGACTTAATGAAAAACTGTTTTTT. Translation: CASSDRQGLNEKLFF.

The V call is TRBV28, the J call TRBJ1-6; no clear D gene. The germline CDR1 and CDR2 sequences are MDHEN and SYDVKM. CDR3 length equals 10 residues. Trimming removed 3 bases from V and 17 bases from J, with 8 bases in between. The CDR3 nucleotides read TGTGCCAGCAGTTTTGAAGTTTTCCACTTT. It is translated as CASSFEVFHF.

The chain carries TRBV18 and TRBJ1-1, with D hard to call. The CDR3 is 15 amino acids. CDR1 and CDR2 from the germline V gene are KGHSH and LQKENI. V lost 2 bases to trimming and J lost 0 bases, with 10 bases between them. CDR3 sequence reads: CASSPRKVMNTEAFF. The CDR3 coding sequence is TGTGCCAGCTCACCAAGGAAGGTTATGAACACTGAAGCTTTCTTT.

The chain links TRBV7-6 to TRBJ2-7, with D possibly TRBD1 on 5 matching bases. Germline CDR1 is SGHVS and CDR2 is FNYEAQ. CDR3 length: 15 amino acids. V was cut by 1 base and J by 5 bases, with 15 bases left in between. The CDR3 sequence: CASSLEIRQSDEQYF. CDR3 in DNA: TGTGCCAGCAGCTTAGAAATCCGACAGTCGGACGAGCAGTACTTC.

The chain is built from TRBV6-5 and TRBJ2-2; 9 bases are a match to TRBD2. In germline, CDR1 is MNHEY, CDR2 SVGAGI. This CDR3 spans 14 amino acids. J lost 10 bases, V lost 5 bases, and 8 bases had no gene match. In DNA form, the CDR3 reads TGTGCCAGCAGTCCCCTAGCGGGGCGGGCGGAGCTGTTTTTT. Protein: CASSPLAGRAELFF.

CDR3 DNA sequence: TGCAGCGAGGTCCCCAGCACAGATACGCAGTATTTT. Its protein product is CSEVPSTDTQYF. The genes are TRBV29-1 and TRBJ2-3, with D uncertain. Trimming removed 7 bases from V and 0 bases from J, with 8 bases in between. Germline loops: CDR1 SQVTM, CDR2 ANQGSEA. This CDR3 has 12 amino acids.

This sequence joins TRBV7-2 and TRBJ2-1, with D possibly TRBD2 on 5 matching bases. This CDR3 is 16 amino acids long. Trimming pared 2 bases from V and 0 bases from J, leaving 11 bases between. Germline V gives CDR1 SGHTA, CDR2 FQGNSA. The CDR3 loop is CASSLFVGSSYNEQFF. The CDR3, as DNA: TGTGCCAGCAGCTTATTTGTGGGGAGCTCCTACAATGAGCAGTTCTTC.

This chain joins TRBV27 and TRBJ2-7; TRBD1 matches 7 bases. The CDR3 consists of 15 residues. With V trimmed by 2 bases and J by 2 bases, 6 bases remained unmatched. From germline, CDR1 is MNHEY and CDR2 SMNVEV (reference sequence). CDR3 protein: CASSLNRGNAYEQYF. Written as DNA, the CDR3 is TGTGCCAGCAGTTTAAACAGGGGAAATGCCTACGAGCAGTACTTC.

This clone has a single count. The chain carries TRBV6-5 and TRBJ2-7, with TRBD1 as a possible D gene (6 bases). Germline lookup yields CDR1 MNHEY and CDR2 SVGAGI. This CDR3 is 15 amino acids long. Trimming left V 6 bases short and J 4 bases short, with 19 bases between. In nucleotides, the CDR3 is TGTGCCAGCAGCTACGGTCTCAGGGGTTTATACGAGCAGTACTTC. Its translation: CASSYGLRGLYEQYF.

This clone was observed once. CDR3 in amino acids: CASSPSGLRDGYTF. CDR3 bases: TGTGCCAGCTCACCATCCGGGCTGCGGGATGGCTACACCTTC. The chain links TRBV18 to TRBJ1-2, with D unclear. CDR1 KGHSH and CDR2 LQKENI come from the germline V gene. Trimming removed 2 bases from V and 6 bases from J, with 13 bases in between. The CDR3 has 14 residues.

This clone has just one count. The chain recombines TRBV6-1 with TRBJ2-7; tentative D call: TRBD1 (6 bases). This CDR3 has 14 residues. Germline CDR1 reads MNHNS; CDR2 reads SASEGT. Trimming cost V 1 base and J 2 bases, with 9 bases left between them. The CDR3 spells CASSEGDTAYEQYF. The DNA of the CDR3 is TGTGCCAGCAGTGAAGGGGACACAGCCTACGAGCAGTACTTC.

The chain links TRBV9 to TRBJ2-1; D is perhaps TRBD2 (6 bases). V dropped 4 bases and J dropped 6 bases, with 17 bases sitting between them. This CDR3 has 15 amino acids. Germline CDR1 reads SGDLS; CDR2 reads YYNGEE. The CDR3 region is CASSHGTPSANEQFF. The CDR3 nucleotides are TGTGCCAGCAGCCACGGGACTCCATCAGCCAATGAGCAGTTCTTC.

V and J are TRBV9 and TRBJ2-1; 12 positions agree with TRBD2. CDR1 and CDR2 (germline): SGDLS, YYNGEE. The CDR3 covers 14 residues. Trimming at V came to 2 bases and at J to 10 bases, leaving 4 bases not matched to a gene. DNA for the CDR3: TGTGCCAGCAGCGTTGGACTAGCGGGGAAGGAGCAGTTCTTC. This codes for CASSVGLAGKEQFF.

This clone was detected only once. This chain's CDR3 is CASSFRQGVGTEAFF. CDR3 nucleotide sequence: TGTGCCAGCAGTTTTCGGCAGGGCGTTGGGACTGAAGCTTTCTTT. V usage is TRBV27 and J usage is TRBJ1-1; D perhaps matches TRBD1 (5 bases). The V and J ends lost 3 bases and 5 bases respectively, with 16 bases between them. The CDR3 sequence is 15 residues long. CDR1 and CDR2 (germline): MNHEY, SMNVEV (reference sequence).